This T cell receptor (beta chain) was identified during a study of blood T cells in healthy people across ages (dated by TCRdb to between 2014 and 2016). At the level of the whole study: Template switching captured roughly one uniquely barcoded TCR beta cDNA molecule per two T cells in model experiments. To avoid experimental bias, donors of different ages were spread randomly across the sequencing lanes. The study measured age-related changes in TCR beta repertoire diversity using deep sequencing normalized with unique cDNA molecular identifiers. The donors were divided into four age groups: young (average around 15 years), middle-aged (about 39), aged (under 70) and long-lived (about 80). For two donors (one aged 18 to 29 and one aged 80 or older), the study analyzed two additional independent replicas of 1 million unique cDNA reads from the same blood draw.

The donors were roughly 40 Caucasian individuals from Russia, aged roughly 6 to 100 years, who were systemically healthy. Around 10 milliliters of peripheral blood were drawn from each donor into EDTA-treated Vacutainer tubes. Ficoll-Paque density-gradient centrifugation was used to isolate PBMCs, with at least 7 million per sample. Trizol reagent was used to extract total RNA from the PBMCs, yielding at least 6 micrograms per sample. For every donor, flow cytometry on a PBMC aliquot measured the percentage of naive CD45RAhigh/CD27high T cells. This clonotype was seen a handful of times. Its antigen is unknown. No base quality information exists; no much larger clone differs at one position. Findings and caveats that apply to the study as a whole: Donor CMV infection status was unknown, potentially confounding age-related changes in expanded clonotypes. Bulk unsorted PBMC profiling prevented conclusive comparison of naive and antigen-experienced compartments. Estimates of total diversity from one million sequenced T cells were regarded as lower bounds and underestimates. The percentage of naive T cells measured by flow cytometry correlated strongly with observed TCR beta diversity. Observed TCR beta diversity per million T cells fell roughly linearly with age, and a significant reduction was already apparent by age roughly 40. Compared with the aged group, the long-lived group had more naive CD4+ T cells, fewer expanded clones and increased TCR diversity, a pattern suggesting age selection.

The library was built by means of 5' RACE. For sequencing, an Illumina HiSeq 2500 was employed. A second PCR of 7 to 11 cycles was run with a J-beta primer mix and a sample-barcoded 5' primer. A unique molecular identifier was introduced onto each TCR beta cDNA molecule by a template-switch 5' adaptor carrying 12 random nucleotides. Each sample yielded at least 2.5 million CDR3-containing paired-end reads. The Mint cDNA synthesis kit, primed by a TRBC-specific oligonucleotide, was used to synthesize first-strand cDNA from all RNA. Following uracil-DNA glycosylase treatment, a first 18-cycle PCR with universal primers M1SS and BC2_uni_R was performed on all cDNA. Per the authors' processing: Each sample was normalized by randomly selecting 1 million high-quality reads, each carrying a distinct molecular identifier. Reads sharing molecular identifiers were discarded rather than binned into consensus sequences. MiTCR, with a Q25 quality threshold and the strictest error-elimination algorithm, was used for CDR3 identification, clonotype clustering and error correction. Lower-bound total TCR beta diversity was estimated with a nonparametric unseen species model using Euler transformation. The raw public reads went through TCRdb reprocessing: fastp at Q25, MiXCR clone calling, in-frame beta chains kept. Rows are unified per CDR3 protein, each entry keeping the most common DNA and genes. Clone size and V and J calls follow TCRdb, not the original study. The sample records over a million distinct CDR3 sequences, around 40% of which are singletons. The ten largest clones add up to approximately 4% of the sample.

V is pruned by 7 bases and J by 5 bases, leaving 9 bases of the junction without a gene match. The CDR3 holds 14 amino acids from the cysteine to the phenylalanine. Only CDR3 DNA remains: 42 bases, in frame from the first base. The chain links TRBV12-3 or TRBV12-4 with TRBJ2-5; 8 bases in the junction line up with TRBD2. Sequenced material: blood. This receptor was obtained from a woman under 30 in good health. The base sequence is TGTGCCAGCACCTGGAGCGGGGGTGGCGAGACCCAGTACTTC. Its translation reads: CASTWSGGGETQYF.